The clone carrying this TCR beta chain is categorized as medium-sized. The antigen is undetermined. The data belong to a study of T-cell memory formation after mild COVID-19. On the study more broadly: For the most part, TCR clusters were specific to one donor.

MiXCR, run by TCRdb on the 5' RACE reads, gives a single entry per CDR3 protein. The table records some 120,000 distinct CDR3 sequences, approximately 16% of them present only once. General study points: Whereas later expanders leaned CD4+, clones contracting day 15 to 85 showed a balanced CD4/CD8 makeup. A second wave of clones peaked on day 37, and their SARS-CoV-2 specificity went unconfirmed.

Per germline, CDR1 SGHRS and CDR2 YFSETQ. Trimming took off 0 bases at V and 5 bases at J, with 24 bases between the two ends. This CDR3 comprises 19 residues. The chain uses TRBV5-1 and TRBJ2-1; D is possibly TRBD2 (6 bases). The sequenced sample was PBMCs or a T cell subset sorted from them (not recorded which). This TCR came from an adult woman who had mild COVID-19 (a few samples of this study predate the infection). Cell type and time point are not known. CDR3: CASSLATDYPLSGDNEQFF. The CDR3 nucleotides read TGCGCCAGCAGCTTGGCTACGGACTACCCTCTTTCGGGGGACAATGAGCAGTTCTTC.